Sequencing of this T cell receptor (beta chain) was carried out in a study of blood T cell repertoires in COVID-19. Study details: The United States, Italy and Spain provided the acute and convalescent COVID-19 samples. The cDNA or gDNA used as material had been derived from T cells, B-cell-depleted T cells, or PBMCs.

Source study methods: Reference gene primers were amplified, and this amplification served to estimate nucleated cell counts. Sequencing was performed with immunoSEQ multiplex PCR; in TCRdb, only in-frame clones are kept and a portion is missing. From that table come the V and J calls and clone size; the DNA was used to work out D and trimming. The sample shows some 170,000 clones, roughly 73% of them seen only once. The source is a man in his sixties or seventies with acute or convalescent COVID-19. Material for sequencing was peripheral blood.

This CDR3 is CASSISTSVYNEQFF. CDR3 nucleotide sequence: TGTGCCAGTAGTATAAGTACTAGCGTTTACAATGAGCAGTTCTTC. The V and J genes are TRBV19 and TRBJ2-1, with 7 nucleotides matching TRBD2. The CDR3 has 15 amino acids. Germline trimming cut 2 bases from V and 4 bases from J; bases unmatched to any gene: 5. Germline CDR1 reads LNHDA; CDR2 reads SQIVND (reference sequence).